These 20 T cell receptor beta chains share one sample of origin, sequenced in a study of CXCR3-negative and CXCR3-positive naive CD8 T cells. Study results and limitations: More hydrophobic TRB CDR3s were found in CXCR3-positive naive cells than in CXCR3-negative naive cells.

The study made its TRB cDNA libraries by 5' RACE, adding UMI labels. TCRdb re-called the 5' RACE reads, yielding one record per CDR3 amino acid sequence without DNA. The specimen's table records some 120,000 distinct CDR3 sequences. These receptors have no known antigen. Sequencing was carried out using naive CXCR3+ CD8+ T cells from blood. Stated subset: CD45RO-CCR7+CD27+CD95- naive CD8+ T cells expressing CXCR3 (TNR3+). The source is a human donor in good health. Some clones in this sample may be carry-over from other donors' samples.

The chain joins TRBV5-5 to TRBJ1-2; lacking DNA, the TRBD1 call made by TCRdb goes unchecked. CDR1 and CDR2 (germline): SGHKS, YYEKEE (reference sequence). The CDR3 totals 15 residues. The CDR3: CASSFSPGTGVGYTF.

This rearrangement joins TRBV14 to TRBJ2-1; as DNA is missing, the TRBD1 call by TCRdb cannot be tested. Germline values: CDR1 SGHDN, CDR2 FVKESK. The CDR3 runs 17 residues. CDR3 loop: CASSQGFGGSSYNEQLF.

The CDR3 sequence: CASSPGLAGAGEQYF. V is TRBV28 and J is TRBJ2-7; lacking DNA, the TRBD2 call made by TCRdb goes unchecked. Germline assignment: CDR1 MDHEN and CDR2 SYDVKM. This CDR3 region has 15 residues.

The chain employs TRBV12-3 or TRBV12-4 and TRBJ1-2; TCRdb gives TRBD1 as the D gene, but with no DNA this cannot be confirmed. The length of the CDR3 is 13 residues. This CDR3 reads CASQDTRNYGYTF.

This chain links TRBV19 with TRBJ2-2; TCRdb reports TRBD2, a call that lacks DNA to check it against. In germline, CDR1 is LNHDA, CDR2 SQIVND (reference sequence). The CDR3 runs 14 residues. The chain's CDR3 is CASLSREGTGELFF.

The rearrangement links TRBV11-2 to TRBJ2-5; no DNA is available, so the TRBD1 call from TCRdb remains unchecked. Germline CDR1 SGHAT, CDR2 FQNNGV. The CDR3 length is 14 residues. The CDR3 is CASSAPGTQETQYF. The variable domain in full, completed from reference TRBV11-2 and TRBJ2-5, reads EAGVAQSPRYKIIEKRQSVAFWCNPISGHATLYWYQQILGQGPKLLIQFQNNGVVDDSQLPKDRFSAERLKGVDSTLKIQPAKLEDSAVYLCASSAPGTQETQYFGPGTRLLVL.

The rearrangement links TRBV7-9 to TRBJ2-1. The CDR3 runs to 14 residues. CDR1 and CDR2 from the germline V gene are SEHNR and FQNEAQ (reference sequence). The CDR3 sequence: CASSFGSSYNEQFF.

The V gene is TRBV12-3 or TRBV12-4, the J gene TRBJ2-4; TCRdb picks TRBD1, but there is no DNA to check that call. This CDR3 contains 17 residues. Here the CDR3 reads CASSYDSTVQAKNIQYF.

The V gene is TRBV7-9, the J gene TRBJ2-5; with no DNA, the TCRdb D assignment of TRBD2 cannot be verified. Per germline, CDR1 SEHNR and CDR2 FQNEAQ (reference sequence). The CDR3 is 18 amino acids. The CDR3 reads CASSLAGTSGGDQETQYF.

V and J are TRBV10-3 and TRBJ2-1; TCRdb designates TRBD2, a call that cannot be tested without DNA. The CDR3 contains 17 residues. CDR1 is ENHRY and CDR2 is SYGVKD in the germline V gene. The CDR3 spells CAISESMASGANNEQFF.

The chain has TRBV3-1 and TRBJ2-7; TCRdb reports TRBD1, a call that lacks DNA to check it against. This CDR3 region has 14 residues. The germline V gene has CDR1 LGHDT and CDR2 YNNKEL (reference sequence). The CDR3 here is CASSQRNSLGEQYF.

The chain links TRBV7-2 to TRBJ2-3; TCRdb's assignment of TRBD1 cannot be checked, as there is no DNA. The V gene's germline CDR1 is SGHTA and CDR2 FQGNSA. There are 17 residues in the CDR3. CDR3 protein: CASSPYRRDLSTDTQYF.

The chain combines TRBV7-7 with TRBJ2-2; TCRdb's D gene call, TRBD1, goes unchecked for lack of DNA. The CDR3 has 14 amino acids. Per germline, CDR1 SSHAT and CDR2 FNYEAQ (reference sequence). CDR3 amino acids: CASSPESGGGELFF.

The V gene is TRBV7-3, the J gene TRBJ1-2; TCRdb's D call of TRBD1 is untestable without DNA. CDR3 length: 13 amino acids. The germline V gene has CDR1 SGHTA and CDR2 FQGTGA. This chain's CDR3 is CASSSGHGYGYTF.

CDR3 sequence: CASSYSNYYEQYF. This chain joins TRBV6-2 or TRBV6-3 and TRBJ2-7. This CDR3 spans 13 amino acids. Germline CDR1 is MNHEY and CDR2 is SVGEGT.

This CDR3 is CASSIMTGGYNEQFF. The rearrangement uses TRBV19 and TRBJ2-1; the D gene TCRdb calls, TRBD1, cannot be checked with no DNA. Per germline, CDR1 LNHDA and CDR2 SQIVND (reference sequence). The length of the CDR3 is 15 residues.

The chain joins TRBV7-8 to TRBJ2-2; TCRdb selects TRBD2, and the lack of DNA leaves this call unchecked. This CDR3 contains 19 residues. In germline, CDR1 is SGHVS, CDR2 FQNEAQ. The CDR3 sequence is CASSLARTSGSGGTGELFF.

This sequence joins TRBV5-1 and TRBJ2-1; TCRdb's D call, TRBD2, is unchecked because there is no DNA. Germline CDR1 SGHRS, CDR2 YFSETQ. CDR3 length equals 15 residues. CDR3 sequence: CASSEGLTTYNEQFF.

V and J are TRBV3-1 and TRBJ1-2; the D call from TCRdb, TRBD1, cannot be confirmed without DNA. The CDR3 is 15 residues long. Per germline, CDR1 LGHDT and CDR2 YNNKEL (reference sequence). The CDR3 here is CASSHLTGFDYGYTF.

This chain connects TRBV5-1 to TRBJ2-7; no DNA is available, so the TRBD1 call from TCRdb remains unchecked. The CDR3 extends over 14 amino acids. The germline V gene has CDR1 SGHRS and CDR2 YFSETQ. CDR3 loop: CASSGTGGTDEQYF.